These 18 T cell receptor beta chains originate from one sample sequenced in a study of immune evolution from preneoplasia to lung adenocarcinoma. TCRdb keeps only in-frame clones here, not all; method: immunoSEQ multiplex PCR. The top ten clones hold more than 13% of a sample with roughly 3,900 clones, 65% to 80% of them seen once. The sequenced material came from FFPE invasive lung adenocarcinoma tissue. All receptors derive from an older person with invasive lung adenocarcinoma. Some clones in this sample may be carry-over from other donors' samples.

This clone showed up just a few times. CDR3 loop: CASSVGAGGTDTQYF. The CDR3 DNA follows: TGTGCCAGCAGCGTAGGGGCGGGAGGCACAGATACGCAGTATTTT. This rearrangement joins TRBV9 to TRBJ2-3, with 7 bases identical to TRBD2. Germline loops: CDR1 SGDLS, CDR2 YYNGEE. This CDR3 contains 15 residues. With V trimmed by 0 bases and J by 1 base, 2 bases remained unmatched.

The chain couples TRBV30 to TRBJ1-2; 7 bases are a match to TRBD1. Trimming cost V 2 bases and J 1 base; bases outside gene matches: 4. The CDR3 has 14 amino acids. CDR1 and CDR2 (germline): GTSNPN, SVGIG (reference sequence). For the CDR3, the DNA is TGTGCCTGGAGTCGGGACAGATTTAACTATGGCTACACCTTC. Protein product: CAWSRDRFNYGYTF.

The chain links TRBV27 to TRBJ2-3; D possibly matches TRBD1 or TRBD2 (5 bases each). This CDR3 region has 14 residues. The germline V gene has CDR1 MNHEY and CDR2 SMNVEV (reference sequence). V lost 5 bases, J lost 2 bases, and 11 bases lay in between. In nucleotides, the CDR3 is TGTGCCAGCAGTCGGGACCTTGACACAGATACGCAGTATTTT. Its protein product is CASSRDLDTDTQYF.

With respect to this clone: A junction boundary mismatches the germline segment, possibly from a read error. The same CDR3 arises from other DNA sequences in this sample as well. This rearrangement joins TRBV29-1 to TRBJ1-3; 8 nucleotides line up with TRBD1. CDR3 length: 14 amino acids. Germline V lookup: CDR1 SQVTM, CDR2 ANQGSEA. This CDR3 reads CSVTTGEGGNTIYF. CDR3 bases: TGTAGCGTTACGACAGGGGAGGGAGGAAACACCATATATTTT.

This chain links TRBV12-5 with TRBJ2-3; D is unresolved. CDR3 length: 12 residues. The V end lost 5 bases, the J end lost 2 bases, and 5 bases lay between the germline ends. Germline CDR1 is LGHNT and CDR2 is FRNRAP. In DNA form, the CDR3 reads TGTGCTAGTGGTACCCTCACAGATACGCAGTATTTT. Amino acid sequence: CASGTLTDTQYF.

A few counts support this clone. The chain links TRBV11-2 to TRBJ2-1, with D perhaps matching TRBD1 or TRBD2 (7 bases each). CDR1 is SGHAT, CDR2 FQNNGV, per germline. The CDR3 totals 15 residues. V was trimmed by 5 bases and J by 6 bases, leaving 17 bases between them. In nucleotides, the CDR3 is TGTGCCAGCAGCCCTTACCAGGGGGAGGGCAATGAGCAGTTCTTC. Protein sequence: CASSPYQGEGNEQFF.

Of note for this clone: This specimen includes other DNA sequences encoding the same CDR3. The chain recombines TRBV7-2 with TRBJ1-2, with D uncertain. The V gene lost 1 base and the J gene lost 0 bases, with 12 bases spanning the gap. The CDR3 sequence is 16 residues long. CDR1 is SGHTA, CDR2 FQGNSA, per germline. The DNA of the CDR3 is TGTGCCAGCAGCTTAGGTGGAGTACAGACTAACTATGGCTACACCTTC. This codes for CASSLGGVQTNYGYTF.

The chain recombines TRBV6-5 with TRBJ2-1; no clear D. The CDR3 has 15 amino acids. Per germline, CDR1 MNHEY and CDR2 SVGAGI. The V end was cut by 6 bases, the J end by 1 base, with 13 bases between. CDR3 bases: TGTGCCAGCAGCCTATTCCCGCCATCCTACAATGAGCAGTTCTTC. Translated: CASSLFPPSYNEQFF.

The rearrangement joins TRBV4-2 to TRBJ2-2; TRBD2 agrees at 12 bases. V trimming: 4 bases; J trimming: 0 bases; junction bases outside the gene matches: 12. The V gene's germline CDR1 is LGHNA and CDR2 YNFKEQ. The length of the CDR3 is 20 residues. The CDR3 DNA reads TGTGCCAGCAGCCGCACTCGACTAGCGGGAGCACCCTCGAACACCGGGGAGCTGTTTTTT. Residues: CASSRTRLAGAPSNTGELFF.

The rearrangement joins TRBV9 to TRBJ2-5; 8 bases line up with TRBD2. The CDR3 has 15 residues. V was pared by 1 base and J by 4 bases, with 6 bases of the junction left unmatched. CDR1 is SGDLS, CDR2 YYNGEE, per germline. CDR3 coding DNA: TGTGCCAGCAGCGTAATGGCGGGAGGCTCAGAGACCCAGTACTTC. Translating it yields CASSVMAGGSETQYF.

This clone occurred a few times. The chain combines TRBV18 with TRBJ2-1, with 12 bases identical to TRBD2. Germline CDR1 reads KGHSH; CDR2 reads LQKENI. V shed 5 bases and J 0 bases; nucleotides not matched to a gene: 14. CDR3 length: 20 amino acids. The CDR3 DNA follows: TGTGCCAGCTCATCAGAACCGGGACTAGCGGGCCCTAGCTCCTACAATGAGCAGTTCTTC. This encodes CASSSEPGLAGPSSYNEQFF. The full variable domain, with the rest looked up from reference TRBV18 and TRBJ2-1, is NAGVMQNPRHLVRRRGQEARLRCSPMKGHSHVYWYRQLPEEGLKFMVYLQKENIIDESGMPKERFSAEFPKEGPSILRIQQVVRGDSAAYFCASSSEPGLAGPSSYNEQFFGPGTRLTVL.

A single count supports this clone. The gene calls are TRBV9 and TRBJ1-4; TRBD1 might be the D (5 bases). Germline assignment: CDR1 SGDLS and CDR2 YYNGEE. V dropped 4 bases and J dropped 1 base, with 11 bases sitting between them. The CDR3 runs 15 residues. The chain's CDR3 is CASSRSGRTNEKLFF. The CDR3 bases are TGTGCCAGCAGCAGGTCAGGGCGAACTAATGAAAAACTGTTTTTT.

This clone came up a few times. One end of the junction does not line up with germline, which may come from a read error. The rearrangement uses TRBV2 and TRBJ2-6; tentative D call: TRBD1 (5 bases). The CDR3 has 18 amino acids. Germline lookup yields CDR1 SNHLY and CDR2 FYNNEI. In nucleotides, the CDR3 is TGTGCCAGCAGTGAATTGTCAACTTACAGCTCTGGGGCCGACGTCCTGACTTTC. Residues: CASSELSTYSSGADVLTF. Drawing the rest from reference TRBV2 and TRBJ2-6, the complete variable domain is EPEVTQTPSHQVTQMGQEVILRCVPISNHLYFYWYRQILGQKVEFLVSFYNNEISEKSEIFDDQFSVERPDGSNFTLKIRSTKLEDSAMYFCASSELSTYSSGADVLTFGAGSRLTVL.

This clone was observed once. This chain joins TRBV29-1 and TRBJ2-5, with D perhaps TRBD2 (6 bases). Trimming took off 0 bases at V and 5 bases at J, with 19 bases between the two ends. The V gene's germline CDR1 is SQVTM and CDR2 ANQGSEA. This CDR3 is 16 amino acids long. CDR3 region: CSVEDELRGEWETQYF. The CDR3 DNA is TGCAGCGTTGAAGATGAGTTGCGGGGAGAGTGGGAGACCCAGTACTTC. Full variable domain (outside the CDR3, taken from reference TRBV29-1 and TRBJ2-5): SAVISQKPSRDICQRGTSLTIQCQVDSQVTMMFWYRQQPGQSLTLIATANQGSEATYESGFVIDKFPISRPNLTFSTLTVSNMSPEDSSIYLCSVEDELRGEWETQYFGPGTRLLVL.

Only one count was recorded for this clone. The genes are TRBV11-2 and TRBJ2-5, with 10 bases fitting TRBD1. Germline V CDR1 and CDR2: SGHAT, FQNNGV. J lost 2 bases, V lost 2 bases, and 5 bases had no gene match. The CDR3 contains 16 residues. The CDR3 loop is CASSLRPGQGQETQYF. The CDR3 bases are TGTGCCAGCAGCTTACGCCCGGGACAGGGGCAAGAGACCCAGTACTTC.

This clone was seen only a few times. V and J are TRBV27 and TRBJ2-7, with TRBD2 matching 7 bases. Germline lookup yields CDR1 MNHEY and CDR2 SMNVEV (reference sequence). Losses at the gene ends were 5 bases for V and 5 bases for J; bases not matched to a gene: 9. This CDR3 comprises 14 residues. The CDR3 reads CASSPQGGVDEQYF. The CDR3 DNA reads TGTGCCAGCAGTCCCCAGGGAGGGGTCGACGAGCAGTACTTC.

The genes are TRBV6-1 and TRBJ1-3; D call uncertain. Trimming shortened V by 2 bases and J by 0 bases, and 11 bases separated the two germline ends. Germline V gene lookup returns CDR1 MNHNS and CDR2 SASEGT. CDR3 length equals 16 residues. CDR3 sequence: CASSEWVGGSGNTIYF. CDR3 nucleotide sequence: TGTGCCAGCAGTGAATGGGTGGGCGGCTCTGGAAACACCATATATTTT.

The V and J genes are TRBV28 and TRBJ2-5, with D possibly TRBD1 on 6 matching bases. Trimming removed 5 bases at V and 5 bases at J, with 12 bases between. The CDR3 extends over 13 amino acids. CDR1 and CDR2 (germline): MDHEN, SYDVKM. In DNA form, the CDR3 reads TGTGCCAGCAGTCGCAGGGGATGGGAGACCCAGTACTTC. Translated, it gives CASSRRGWETQYF. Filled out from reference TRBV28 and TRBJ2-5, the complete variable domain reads DVKVTQSSRYLVKRTGEKVFLECVQDMDHENMFWYRQDPGLGLRLIYFSYDVKMKEKGDIPEGYSVSREKKERFSLILESASTNQTSMYLCASSRRGWETQYFGPGTRLLVL.